This TCR beta chain was recovered during a study of identical twins (dated by TCRdb to about 2016). A note on the overall study: TCR alpha and beta repertoires from monozygotic twins, unrelated adults of various ages and cord blood were deep-sequenced to test whether fetal clonotypes persist. To rule out contamination, replicate twin experiments were performed at different times with different library preparation protocols.

From a lookup of the germline V gene, CDR1 and CDR2 are KGHDR and SFDVKD. The CDR3, cysteine through phenylalanine, is 15 amino acids long. Of all the DNA, just the CDR3 is kept, 45 bases in frame from base 1. The junction shows trimming of 3 bases on V and 0 bases on J, plus 11 bases between the germline ends. The research as a whole found: A weaker excess of twin sharing was found in beta out-of-frame sequences because the signal-to-noise ratio was lowered by fewer shared sequences. Abundant cord blood beta clonotypes carried fewer insertions; young adult naive repertoires showed a weaker similar trend, while memory repertoires showed none. Because the same donors could not be followed over many years, the conclusions depended on cross-sectional statistical analysis. Out-of-frame TCR alpha sequences shared between twins showed an excess of low generation-probability sequences compared with coincidental sharing between unrelated individuals. Zero-insertion analyses could be partly confounded by invariant T cells such as MAIT and iNKT, though diverse VJ usage argued against such confounding for most clonotypes. Recombination models systematically underestimated out-of-frame TCR alpha sharing in monozygotic twins but agreed with sharing between unrelated individuals.

Receptor libraries were prepared by 5' RACE. The sequencing machine was an Illumina HiSeq 2000. A universal primer binding site was added through template switching, and the final cDNA carried a unique molecular identifier so that TCR cDNA molecules could be counted accurately. Specific primers in the conserved constant-segment region were used to synthesize first-strand cDNA for the TCR alpha and beta chains. To control for contamination, each cDNA library was double barcoded with a SMART-Mk sample barcode plus Illumina barcodes. Two successive PCR steps introduced TruSeq adapter sequences along with Illumina sample barcodes. TCR alpha and beta cDNA libraries were sequenced on the Illumina HiSeq platform with custom primers. In the paper's pipeline: Unique molecular identifiers were extracted from raw reads with MiGEC, and CDR3 positions were determined with MiXCR. Recombination models were inferred per individual with the repgenHMM and IGoR tools using an EM algorithm. The tcR package in R was used for shared clonotype analysis, with sharing normalized by the product of cloneset sizes. To study raw recombination free of thymic and clonal selection effects, out-of-frame nonproductive sequences were analyzed. The public reads were reanalyzed by TCRdb: fastp trimming at Q25, MiXCR alignment, in-frame beta chains only. Each entry is one CDR3 protein sequence, shown with its most common DNA and genes. For this entry, the V and J calls and clone size follow TCRdb and not the study's own pipeline. The sample yields a few hundred thousand distinct CDR3 sequences; approximately 9.6% were counted once. The ten largest make up around 3.2% of the sample.

Every donor was a healthy Caucasian. Three pairs of female monozygotic twins, all aged about 18 to 30 years, made up the twin cohort. RNA for TCR libraries was isolated from peripheral blood mononuclear cells. This clonotype has only a few counts. Its antigen is currently not known. Per-base quality was not reported, and no clone a single base away is much larger than it. This sample was also put to use in a study of yellow fever vaccine responses in identical twins. As that second paper reports: The authors reported that the T cell response to vaccination in identical twins appeared partly convergent and partly personalized. Focusing on identical twins, the study followed the T cell clones that responded to the vaccine, and did so with precision.

Sequenced material: PBMCs. The rearrangement combines TRBV24-1 with TRBJ2-7; perhaps TRBD1 is the D gene, with 6 bases matching. The sequence came from a woman aged 18-35 years in good health. The CDR3 protein sequence reads: CATSDRRQASYEQYF. The nucleotide sequence is given as TGTGCCACCAGTGATCGGAGACAGGCCTCCTACGAGCAGTACTTC.